The 5 T cell receptor beta chains below all came from one sample that was sequenced in a study of blood T cells in healthy people across ages. With a J-beta primer mix and a sample-barcoded 5' primer, a second PCR ran 7 to 11 cycles. TCRdb itself ran the 5' RACE reads through MiXCR, one entry per CDR3 protein. Here the sample spans about 830,000 distinct CDR3 sequences, approximately 67% being singletons. Sequencing input: blood. These receptors came from a man aged 30 to 39 in good health.

V gene TRBV5-1 combines with J gene TRBJ2-1; 8 positions agree with TRBD2. Looked up from germline, CDR1 is SGHRS and CDR2 is YFSETQ. The junction had 3 bases not matched to a gene; V was cut back by 0 bases and J by 4 bases. The CDR3 contains 15 residues. The CDR3 DNA reads TGCGCCAGCAGCTTGGAGATAGCGGGGTACAATGAGCAGTTCTTC. Translated, it gives CASSLEIAGYNEQFF.

The J gene is TRBJ2-5, the V gene TRBV28, with D unclear. V was pared by 5 bases and J by 3 bases, with 13 bases between. Germline V CDR1 and CDR2: MDHEN, SYDVKM. This CDR3 has 14 amino acids. The CDR3 DNA follows: TGTGCCAGCAGTATGACGGGCGTCAAAGAGACCCAGTACTTC. Its protein product is CASSMTGVKETQYF.

Remarks on this clonotype: A read error may account for a junction end that differs from germline. The J gene is TRBJ2-3, the V gene TRBV6-2 or TRBV6-3; perhaps TRBD2 as D (7 bases). The CDR3 sequence is 15 residues long. Germline CDR1 reads MNHEY; CDR2 reads SVGEGT. The CDR3 bases are TGTGCCGGCAGTTACTCGCGAGGGGGGGCAGATACGCAGTATTTT. Its protein product is CAGSYSRGGADTQYF.

In its sample, this clonotype was seen a few times. The genes are TRBV7-2 and TRBJ2-1; 13 nucleotides line up with TRBD2. After removal of 3 bases from V and 4 bases from J, the junction contained 3 bases not matched to a gene. From germline, CDR1 is SGHTA and CDR2 FQGNSA. This CDR3 has 16 amino acids. DNA of the CDR3: TGTGCCAGCAGCTTCCTGACTAGCGGGGGGTACAATGAGCAGTTCTTC. Translating it yields CASSFLTSGGYNEQFF.

The V call is TRBV27, the J call TRBJ2-2, with 7 bases lining up with TRBD1. Trimming took 5 bases from V and 3 from J; bases not matched to a gene: 6. Germline V gene data show CDR1 as MNHEY and CDR2 as SMNVEV (reference sequence). This CDR3 spans 15 amino acids. CDR3 protein: CASSRDRADTGELFF. The CDR3 coding sequence is TGTGCCAGCAGTAGAGACAGGGCGGACACCGGGGAGCTGTTTTTT.